This T cell receptor beta chain emerged from a study of blood T cells in healthy people across ages. This clonotype was observed a few times. Looked up from germline, CDR1 is MGHRA and CDR2 is YSYEKL. There are 16 residues in the CDR3. Trimming cost V 3 bases and J 0 bases, with 12 bases left between them. Primers used in a second PCR of about 6 to 11 cycles were a sample-barcoded 5' primer and a J-beta primer mix. MiXCR, applied by TCRdb to the 5' RACE reads, yields one record per CDR3 protein. The sample includes around 820,000 distinct CDR3 sequences, roughly 25% seen only once; the top ten take around 3.6%. The same sample was also used in a study of T cells of mothers and their children.

Material for sequencing was blood. This receptor was identified in a boy between 10 and 17 years old in good health. The chain is built from TRBV4-1 and TRBJ2-4; D ambiguous. The CDR3 loop reads CASSQEKGPAKNIQYF. CDR3 sequence (DNA): TGCGCCAGCAGCCAGGAAAAGGGCCCAGCCAAAAACATTCAGTACTTC.